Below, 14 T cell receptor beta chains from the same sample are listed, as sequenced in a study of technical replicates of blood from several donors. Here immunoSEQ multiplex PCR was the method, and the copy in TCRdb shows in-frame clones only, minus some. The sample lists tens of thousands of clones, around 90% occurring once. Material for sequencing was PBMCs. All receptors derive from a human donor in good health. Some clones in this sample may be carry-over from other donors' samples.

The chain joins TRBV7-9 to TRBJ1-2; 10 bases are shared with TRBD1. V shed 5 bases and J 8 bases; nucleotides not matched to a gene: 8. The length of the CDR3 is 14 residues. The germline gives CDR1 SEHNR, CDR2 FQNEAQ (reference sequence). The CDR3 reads CASSLDRGRVGYTF. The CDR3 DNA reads TGTGCCAGCAGCCTTGACAGGGGGCGAGTCGGCTACACCTTC.

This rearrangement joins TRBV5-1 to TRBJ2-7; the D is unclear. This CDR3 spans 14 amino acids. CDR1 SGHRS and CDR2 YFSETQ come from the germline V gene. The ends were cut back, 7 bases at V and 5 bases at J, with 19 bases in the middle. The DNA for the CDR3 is TGCGCCAGCTGCGAGAGAGGTCTTATCGACGAGCAGTACTTC. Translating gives CASCERGLIDEQYF.

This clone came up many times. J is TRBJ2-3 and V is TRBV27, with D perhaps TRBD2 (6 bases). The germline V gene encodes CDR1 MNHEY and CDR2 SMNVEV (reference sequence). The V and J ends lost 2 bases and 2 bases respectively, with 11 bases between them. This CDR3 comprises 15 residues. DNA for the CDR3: TGTGCCAGCAGTTTAATGGGGGGACCCACAGATACGCAGTATTTT. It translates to CASSLMGGPTDTQYF.

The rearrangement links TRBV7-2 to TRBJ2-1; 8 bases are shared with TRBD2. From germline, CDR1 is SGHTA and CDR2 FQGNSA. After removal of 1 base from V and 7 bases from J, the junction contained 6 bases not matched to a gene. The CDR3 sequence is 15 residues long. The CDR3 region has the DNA TGTGCCAGCAGCTTAGACAGCGGGAGTTGGAATGAGCAGTTCTTC. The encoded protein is CASSLDSGSWNEQFF. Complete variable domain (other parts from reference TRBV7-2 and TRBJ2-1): GAGVSQSPSNKVTEKGKDVELRCDPISGHTALYWYRQSLGQGLEFLIYFQGNSAPDKSGLPSDRFSAERTGGSVSTLTIQRTQQEDSAVYLCASSLDSGSWNEQFFGPGTRLTVL.

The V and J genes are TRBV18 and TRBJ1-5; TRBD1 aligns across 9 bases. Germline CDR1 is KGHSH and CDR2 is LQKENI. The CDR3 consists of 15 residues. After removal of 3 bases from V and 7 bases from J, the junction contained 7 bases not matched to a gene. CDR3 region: CASSPIQGAGQPQHF. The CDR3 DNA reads TGTGCCAGCTCACCTATACAGGGGGCAGGGCAGCCCCAGCATTTT.

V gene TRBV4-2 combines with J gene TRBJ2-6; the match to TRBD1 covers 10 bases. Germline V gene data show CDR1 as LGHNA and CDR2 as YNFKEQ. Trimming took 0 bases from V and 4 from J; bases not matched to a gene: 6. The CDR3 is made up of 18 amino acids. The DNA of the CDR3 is TGTGCCAGCAGCCAAGAACCCGGGACAGGGGCAGGGGCCAACGTCCTGACTTTC. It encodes CASSQEPGTGAGANVLTF.

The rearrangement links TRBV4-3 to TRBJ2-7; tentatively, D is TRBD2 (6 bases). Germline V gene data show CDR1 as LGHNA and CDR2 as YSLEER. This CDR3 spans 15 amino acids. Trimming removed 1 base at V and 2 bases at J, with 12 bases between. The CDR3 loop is CASSQVIAAPYEQYF. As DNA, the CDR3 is TGCGCCAGCAGCCAAGTAATAGCGGCCCCCTACGAGCAGTACTTC.

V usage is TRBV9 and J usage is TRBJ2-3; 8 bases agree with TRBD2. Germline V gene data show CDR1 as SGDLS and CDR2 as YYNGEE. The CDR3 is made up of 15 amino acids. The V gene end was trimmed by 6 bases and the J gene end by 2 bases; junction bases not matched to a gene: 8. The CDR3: CASNLNGGATDTQYF. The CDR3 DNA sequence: TGTGCCAGCAATCTCAACGGGGGGGCCACAGATACGCAGTATTTT.

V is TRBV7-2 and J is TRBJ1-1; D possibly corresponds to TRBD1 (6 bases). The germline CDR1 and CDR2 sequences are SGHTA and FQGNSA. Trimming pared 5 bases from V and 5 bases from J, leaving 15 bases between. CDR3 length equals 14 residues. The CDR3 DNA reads TGTGCCAGCAGCCTAAACAGGGTTCGGACTGAAGCTTTCTTT. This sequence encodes CASSLNRVRTEAFF.

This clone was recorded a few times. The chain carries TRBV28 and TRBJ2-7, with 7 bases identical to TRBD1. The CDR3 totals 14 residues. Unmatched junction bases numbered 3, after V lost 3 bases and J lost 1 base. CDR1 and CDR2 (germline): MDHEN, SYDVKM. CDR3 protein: CASSFGDRSYEQYF. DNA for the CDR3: TGTGCCAGCAGTTTCGGGGACAGATCCTACGAGCAGTACTTC.

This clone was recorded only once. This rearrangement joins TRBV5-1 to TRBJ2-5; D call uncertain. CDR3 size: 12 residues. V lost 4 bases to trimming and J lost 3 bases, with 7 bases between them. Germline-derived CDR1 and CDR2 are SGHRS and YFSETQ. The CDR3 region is CASSREEETQYF. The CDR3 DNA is TGCGCCAGCAGCCGTGAGGAAGAGACCCAGTACTTC.

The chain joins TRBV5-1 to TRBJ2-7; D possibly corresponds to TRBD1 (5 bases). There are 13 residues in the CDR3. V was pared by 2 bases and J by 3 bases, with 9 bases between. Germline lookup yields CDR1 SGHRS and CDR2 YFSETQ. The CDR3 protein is CASSFDRFYEQYF. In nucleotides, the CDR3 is TGCGCCAGCAGCTTTGACAGATTCTACGAGCAGTACTTC.

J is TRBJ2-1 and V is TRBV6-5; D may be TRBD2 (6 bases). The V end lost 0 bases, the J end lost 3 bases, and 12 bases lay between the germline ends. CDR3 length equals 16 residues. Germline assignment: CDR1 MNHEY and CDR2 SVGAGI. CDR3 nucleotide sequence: TGTGCCAGCAGTTACTCCGCGGGAAGCGGCTACAATGAGCAGTTCTTC. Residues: CASSYSAGSGYNEQFF.

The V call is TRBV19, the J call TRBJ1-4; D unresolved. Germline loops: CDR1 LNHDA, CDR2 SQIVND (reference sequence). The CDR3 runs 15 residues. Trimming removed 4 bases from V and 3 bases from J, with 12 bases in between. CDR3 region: CASSKPRGANEKLFF. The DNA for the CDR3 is TGTGCCAGTAGTAAGCCACGGGGTGCTAATGAAAAACTGTTTTTT.